This T cell receptor (beta chain) was captured by sequencing in a study of post-analysis software for immune sequencing data. Study-wide results and caveats: About five TRBV segments occurring more often in patients than controls included TRBV5-6, TRBV5-1 and TRBV20-1.

This clonotype has just one count. The antigen is not known. Its ends do not fully match the called genes, so a read error is possible. This CDR3 spans 13 amino acids. Per the germline V gene, CDR1 is LGHDT and CDR2 is YNNKEL (reference sequence). Built from TCR beta cDNA, the libraries had unique molecular identifiers in them. TCRdb passed the PCR reads through MiXCR, listing each CDR3 protein once. This sample carries roughly 540,000 distinct CDR3 sequences, around 34% of them seen once, and the ten largest clones take approximately 6%. The gene calls are TRBV3-1 and TRBJ1-2, with D unclear. Sequencing used blood. The source is a girl aged 2-17 years with multiple sclerosis. The CDR3 nucleotides are TGTGCCGGCAGCGCCCAAGACATAGGGGGCTACACCTTC. This sequence encodes CAGSAQDIGGYTF. The full variable domain, with the rest looked up from reference TRBV3-1 and TRBJ1-2, is DTAVSQTPKYLVTQMGNDKSIKCEQNLGHDTMYWYKQDSKKFLKIMFSYNNKELIINETVPNRFSPKSPDKAHLNLHINSLELGDSAVYFCAGSAQDIGGYTFGSGTRLTVV.